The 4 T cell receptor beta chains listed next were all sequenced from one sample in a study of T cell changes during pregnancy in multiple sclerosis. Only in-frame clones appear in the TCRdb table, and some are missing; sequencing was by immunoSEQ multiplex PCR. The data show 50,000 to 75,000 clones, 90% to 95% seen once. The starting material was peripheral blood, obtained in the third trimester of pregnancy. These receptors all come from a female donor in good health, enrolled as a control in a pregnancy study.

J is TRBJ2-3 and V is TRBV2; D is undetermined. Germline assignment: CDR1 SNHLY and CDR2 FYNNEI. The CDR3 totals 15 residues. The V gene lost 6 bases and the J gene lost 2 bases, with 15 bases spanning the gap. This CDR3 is CASRLLLLSTDTQYF. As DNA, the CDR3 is TGTGCCAGCAGATTACTGCTTCTTTCCACAGATACGCAGTATTTT.

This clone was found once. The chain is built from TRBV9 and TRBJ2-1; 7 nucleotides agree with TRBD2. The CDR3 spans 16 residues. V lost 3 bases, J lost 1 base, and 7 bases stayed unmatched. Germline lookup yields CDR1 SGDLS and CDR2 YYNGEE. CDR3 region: CASSEGPGGSYNEQFF. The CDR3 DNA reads TGTGCCAGCAGCGAAGGGCCCGGGGGGTCCTACAATGAGCAGTTCTTC.

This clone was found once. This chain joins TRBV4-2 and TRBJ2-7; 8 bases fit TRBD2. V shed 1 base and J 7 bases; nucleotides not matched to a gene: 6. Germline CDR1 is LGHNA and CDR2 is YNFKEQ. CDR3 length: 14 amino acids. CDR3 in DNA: TGTGCCAGCAGCCAAGGAGCGGGAGAGGTGGAGCAGTACTTC. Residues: CASSQGAGEVEQYF.

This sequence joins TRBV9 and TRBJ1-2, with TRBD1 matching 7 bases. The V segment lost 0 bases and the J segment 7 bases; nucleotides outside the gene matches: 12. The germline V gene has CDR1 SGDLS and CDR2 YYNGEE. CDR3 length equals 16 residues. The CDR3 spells CASSVAAQGSPTGYTF. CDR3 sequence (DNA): TGTGCCAGCAGCGTAGCAGCACAGGGGAGCCCCACTGGCTACACCTTC.